Listed here are 18 T cell receptor beta chains from one sample, sequenced in a study of T cell changes during pregnancy in multiple sclerosis (dated by TCRdb to the late 2010s). Library preparation used the immunoSEQ multiplex PCR assay. Sourced from immuneACCESS, this table was stored by TCRdb with only in-frame sequences that have V and J called. A share of the clones is absent; for the studies checked, an unresolved V gene accounts for under half, and the remainder has no known explanation. Recorded for this sample are some 64,000 clones; about 91% of them occurred a single time. The leading ten clones occupy under 3% of the sample. This specimen consisted of peripheral blood, obtained in the first trimester of pregnancy. These receptors originate from a female donor with multiple sclerosis, enrolled in a pregnancy study.

This clone was detected only a few times. V is TRBV19 and J is TRBJ1-6; a weak D match, TRBD1 (6 bases). This CDR3 is 15 amino acids long. Trimming left V 0 bases short and J 6 bases short, with 9 bases between. The V gene's germline CDR1 is LNHDA and CDR2 SQIVND (reference sequence). CDR3 amino acids: CASSIEGAINSPLHF. The CDR3 DNA reads as TGTGCCAGTAGTATAGAGGGGGCGATTAATTCACCCCTCCACTTT.

V is TRBV30 and J is TRBJ2-1; TRBD2 aligns across 11 bases. With 5 bases clipped from V and 4 bases from J, the junction kept 1 base outside the gene matches. The CDR3 totals 13 residues. Germline V CDR1 and CDR2: GTSNPN, SVGIG (reference sequence). The CDR3 reads CAWGLAGYNEQFF. The CDR3 DNA reads as TGTGCCTGGGGACTAGCGGGTTACAATGAGCAGTTCTTC.

This clone has just one count. This chain joins TRBV7-7 and TRBJ1-4, with D possibly being TRBD1 (5 bases). The germline gives CDR1 SSHAT, CDR2 FNYEAQ (reference sequence). Trimming left V 5 bases short and J 3 bases short, with 10 bases between. The CDR3 has 14 residues. The CDR3 reads CASSRQTSNEKLFF. The CDR3 DNA reads as TGTGCCAGCAGCCGACAGACTTCTAATGAAAAACTGTTTTTT. The whole variable domain, remainder taken from reference TRBV7-7 and TRBJ1-4, is GAGVSQSPRYKVTKRGQDVTLRCDPISSHATLYWYQQALGQGPEFLTYFNYEAQPDKSGLPSDRFSAERPEGSISTLTIQRTEQRDSAMYRCASSRQTSNEKLFFGSGTQLSVL.

This clone has only a few counts. The gene calls are TRBV6-5 and TRBJ2-2; 7 bases are a match to TRBD1. The germline V gene encodes CDR1 MNHEY and CDR2 SVGAGI. The CDR3 contains 15 residues. Trimming removed 8 bases from V and 8 bases from J; junction bases left unmatched: 14. The CDR3 is CASRLDNRGKGELFF. The CDR3 nucleotides read TGTGCCAGCCGTCTTGACAACAGGGGCAAGGGGGAGCTGTTTTTT.

The J gene is TRBJ2-7, the V gene TRBV7-2; 9 bases fit TRBD2. Germline-derived CDR1 and CDR2 are SGHTA and FQGNSA. J was trimmed by 6 bases and V by 2 bases; bases with no gene match: 5. The CDR3 totals 14 residues. The CDR3 DNA reads TGTGCCAGCAGCTTATCTTCAGCGGGGGGCGAGCAGTACTTC. Translation: CASSLSSAGGEQYF.

The chain is built from TRBV30 and TRBJ2-7, with a weak D call TRBD1 (5 bases). V lost 2 bases and J lost 7, with 15 bases in between. Looked up from germline, CDR1 is GTSNPN and CDR2 is SVGIG (reference sequence). The CDR3 length is 13 residues. The CDR3: CAWSLGPPREQYF. CDR3 sequence (DNA): TGTGCCTGGAGTTTGGGGCCCCCACGAGAGCAGTACTTC.

The chain is built from TRBV28 and TRBJ1-5; no firm D call. The V end lost 1 base, the J end lost 4 bases, and 17 bases lay between the germline ends. Germline V gene lookup returns CDR1 MDHEN and CDR2 SYDVKM. The CDR3 length is 17 residues. The CDR3 spells CASSLSGRAGRNQPQHF. Written as DNA, the CDR3 is TGTGCCAGCAGTTTATCGGGGAGGGCGGGTCGGAATCAGCCCCAGCATTTT.

The chain carries TRBV11-2 and TRBJ2-2; the match to TRBD1 covers 8 bases. Trimming at V came to 5 bases and at J to 6 bases, leaving 5 bases not matched to a gene. This CDR3 comprises 14 residues. Looked up from germline, CDR1 is SGHAT and CDR2 is FQNNGV. CDR3 amino acids: CASSPGQAAGELFF. The CDR3 DNA reads TGTGCCAGCAGCCCGGGACAGGCGGCCGGGGAGCTGTTTTTT.

V and J are TRBV9 and TRBJ2-3, with 9 bases lining up with TRBD2. The ends lost 0 bases at V and 3 bases at J; junction bases unmatched: 2. Germline loops: CDR1 SGDLS, CDR2 YYNGEE. CDR3 length equals 15 residues. The CDR3 sequence is CASSVGSGRTDTQYF. CDR3 DNA: TGTGCCAGCAGCGTAGGTAGCGGGAGAACAGATACGCAGTATTTT.

This clone was seen more than once but under ten times. The rearrangement joins TRBV27 to TRBJ1-5; D unresolved. V was clipped by 5 bases and J by 0 bases, with 8 bases between them. From germline, CDR1 is MNHEY and CDR2 SMNVEV (reference sequence). The CDR3 contains 14 residues. In nucleotides, the CDR3 is TGTGCCAGCAGTCACAGAGATAGCAATCAGCCCCAGCATTTT. It translates to CASSHRDSNQPQHF.

This clone was seen once. The rearrangement uses TRBV28 and TRBJ2-7; 9 bases map to TRBD2. Germline CDR1 and CDR2: MDHEN and SYDVKM. J lost 3 bases, V lost 5 bases, and 8 bases had no gene match. This CDR3 spans 15 amino acids. The DNA for the CDR3 is TGTGCCAGCAGTCCACCTCCGACTAGCGGCTACGAGCAGTACTTC. Translating it yields CASSPPPTSGYEQYF.

The chain employs TRBV18 and TRBJ1-2, with TRBD1 as a possible D gene (5 bases). Germline-derived CDR1 and CDR2 are KGHSH and LQKENI. CDR3 length: 16 amino acids. V lost 4 bases and J 3 bases, leaving 18 bases between the germline ends. CDR3 in amino acids: CASSRRPGGVDYGYTF. Here the CDR3 DNA reads TGTGCCAGCTCACGTCGACCCGGGGGTGTTGACTATGGCTACACCTTC.

The chain uses TRBV19 and TRBJ2-1, with 10 bases matching TRBD2. Germline V gives CDR1 LNHDA, CDR2 SQIVND (reference sequence). This CDR3 region has 15 residues. J was trimmed by 5 bases and V by 7 bases; bases with no gene match: 8. For the CDR3, the DNA is TGTGCCAGTAAGCCCCTAGCGGGAGTAGACAATGAGCAGTTCTTC. It specifies CASKPLAGVDNEQFF.

CDR3 in amino acids: CASSFLFSTGELFF. Written as DNA, the CDR3 is TGTGCCAGCAGCTTCTTATTTTCCACCGGGGAGCTGTTTTTT. The chain employs TRBV5-4 and TRBJ2-2; no clear D. CDR3 size: 14 residues. CDR1 is SGHNT, CDR2 YYREEE, per germline (reference sequence). V was cut by 2 bases and J by 4 bases, with 9 bases left in between.

The CDR3 nucleotides read TGTGCCTGGAGTACGACTTCGAGCAATCAGCCCCAGCATTTT. Translated: CAWSTTSSNQPQHF. The chain employs TRBV30 and TRBJ1-5; D gene unclear. The CDR3 is 14 amino acids. Germline CDR1 GTSNPN, CDR2 SVGIG (reference sequence). V was pared by 2 bases and J by 1 base, with 9 bases between.

The chain couples TRBV19 to TRBJ1-5; the D gene is possibly TRBD1 (6 bases). Germline CDR1 is LNHDA and CDR2 is SQIVND (reference sequence). The CDR3 has 14 amino acids. The V and J ends lost 4 bases and 3 bases respectively, with 10 bases between them. The CDR3: CASSNTGNNQPQHF. DNA for the CDR3: TGTGCCAGTAGTAATACAGGGAACAATCAGCCCCAGCATTTT.

Comments on this clone: Other DNA sequences within the sample encode an identical CDR3. This chain links TRBV2 with TRBJ1-1, with D possibly matching TRBD1 (5 bases). Germline CDR1 is SNHLY and CDR2 is FYNNEI. Trimming cost V 2 bases and J 6 bases, with 7 bases left between them. The CDR3 extends over 12 amino acids. The CDR3 DNA follows: TGTGCCAGCAGTGAACAGGGTCCTGAAGCTTTCTTT. Translated, it gives CASSEQGPEAFF.

The V gene is TRBV27, the J gene TRBJ2-6; no firm D call. CDR1 and CDR2 (germline): MNHEY, SMNVEV (reference sequence). The CDR3 has 13 residues. Trimming pared 6 bases from V and 0 bases from J, leaving 3 bases between. CDR3 bases: TGTGCCAGCAGCAACTCTGGGGCCAACGTCCTGACTTTC. It codes for CASSNSGANVLTF.